These 27 T cell receptor beta chains originate from one sample sequenced in a study of shared clonotypes between healthy human individuals. TCRdb keeps only in-frame clones here, not all; method: immunoSEQ multiplex PCR. The table lists about 1,500,000 clones, roughly 95% of them singletons. Sequenced: naive CD4+ T cells sorted from blood. As for subset: CD45RA+ positively selected. Every receptor here comes from a man aged 25-45 years in good health.

This rearrangement joins TRBV7-8 to TRBJ1-5, with D uncertain. Deletions cut 1 base from V and 3 bases from J, with 10 bases between. Germline CDR1 and CDR2: SGHVS and FQNEAQ. CDR3 size: 15 residues. The CDR3 sequence is CASSLDGSSNQPQHF. The CDR3 region has the DNA TGTGCCAGCAGCTTAGATGGGTCCTCCAATCAGCCCCAGCATTTT.

This clone was counted a single time. CDR3: CASRREFAYNEQFF. As DNA, the CDR3 is TGTGCCAGTAGGCGGGAGTTCGCCTACAATGAGCAGTTCTTC. The chain employs TRBV19 and TRBJ2-1; TRBD2 agrees at 7 bases. The CDR3 totals 14 residues. V lost 6 bases to trimming and J lost 2 bases; unmatched junction nucleotides: 4. Germline V gene sequence: CDR1 LNHDA, CDR2 SQIVND (reference sequence).

The gene calls are TRBV2 and TRBJ2-5; 7 nucleotides match TRBD2. Germline CDR1 SNHLY, CDR2 FYNNEI. The CDR3 has 14 residues. With 10 bases clipped from V and 4 bases from J, the junction kept 12 bases outside the gene matches. The CDR3 DNA follows: TGTGCCACCATAGGCACTAGCGAGGGAGAGACCCAGTACTTC. The encoded protein is CATIGTSEGETQYF.

Concerning this clone itself: The identical CDR3 is also encoded by other nucleotide sequences in the sample. The V and J genes are TRBV5-1 and TRBJ1-5; D gene uncertain. V was trimmed by 4 bases and J by 1 base, leaving 12 bases between them. Per the germline V gene, CDR1 is SGHRS and CDR2 is YFSETQ. CDR3 size: 15 residues. The CDR3 sequence is CASSPSGVSNQPQHF. The CDR3 bases are TGCGCCAGCAGCCCGAGCGGGGTAAGCAATCAGCCCCAGCATTTT.

Concerning this clone: This specimen includes other DNA sequences encoding the same CDR3. The genes are TRBV9 and TRBJ2-1, with D tentatively TRBD1 (6 bases). Looked up from germline, CDR1 is SGDLS and CDR2 is YYNGEE. The CDR3 sequence is 16 residues long. Trimming took 0 bases from V and 1 from J, leaving 11 bases between them. The CDR3 nucleotides read TGTGCCAGCAGCGTAGGAACAGGGCCTTCCTACAATGAGCAGTTCTTC. Its translation: CASSVGTGPSYNEQFF.

The chain has TRBV9 and TRBJ2-5; possibly TRBD1 or TRBD2 for D (5 bases each). With 0 bases removed from V and 5 bases from J, the gap between germline ends came to 8 bases. CDR3 length equals 13 residues. Germline CDR1 reads SGDLS; CDR2 reads YYNGEE. CDR3 residues: CASSVAWGETQYF. DNA for the CDR3: TGTGCCAGCAGCGTAGCTTGGGGGGAGACCCAGTACTTC.

V is TRBV29-1 and J is TRBJ2-2; tentatively, D is TRBD2 (5 bases). Germline V gives CDR1 SQVTM, CDR2 ANQGSEA. Trimming pared 4 bases from V and 0 bases from J, leaving 12 bases between. CDR3 size: 15 residues. The CDR3 DNA reads as TGCAGCGTTGGACGGACTGACGCGAACACCGGGGAGCTGTTTTTT. It is translated as CSVGRTDANTGELFF.

V is TRBV5-1 and J is TRBJ2-7; TRBD1 might be the D (6 bases). V was shortened by 5 bases and J by 6 bases, with 15 bases between the two germline ends. CDR1 is SGHRS, CDR2 YFSETQ, per germline. CDR3 size: 13 residues. In nucleotides, the CDR3 is TGCGCCAGCAGATACCCAGGGGTTCGCGAGCAGTACTTC. This gives the protein CASRYPGVREQYF.

This rearrangement joins TRBV28 to TRBJ1-3; 8 bases agree with TRBD1. CDR3 length: 15 amino acids. V lost 5 bases to trimming and J lost 2 bases; unmatched junction nucleotides: 5. Per the germline V gene, CDR1 is MDHEN and CDR2 is SYDVKM. The CDR3 region is CASSTGQGTGNTIYF. The CDR3, as DNA: TGTGCCAGCAGTACCGGACAGGGTACTGGAAACACCATATATTTT.

V and J are TRBV28 and TRBJ2-4; TRBD2 matches 12 bases. Germline CDR1 reads MDHEN; CDR2 reads SYDVKM. The CDR3 extends over 16 amino acids. With 3 bases clipped from V and 7 bases from J, the junction kept 7 bases outside the gene matches. DNA for the CDR3: TGTGCCAGCAGTTTGCGACTAGCGGGAGAAGGCAACATTCAGTACTTC. Protein: CASSLRLAGEGNIQYF.

The chain uses TRBV7-9 and TRBJ2-6; D is perhaps TRBD1 (5 bases). CDR3 length: 15 amino acids. Germline values: CDR1 SEHNR, CDR2 FQNEAQ (reference sequence). The V and J ends lost 0 bases and 4 bases respectively, with 7 bases between them. The CDR3 coding sequence is TGTGCCAGCAGCTTAGCAGGGGCAGGGGCCAACGTCCTGACTTTC. As protein: CASSLAGAGANVLTF.

The V call is TRBV10-1, the J call TRBJ2-2, with D uncertain. This CDR3 is built from 14 residues. The V and J ends lost 3 bases and 3 bases respectively, with 8 bases between them. Germline-derived CDR1 and CDR2 are WNHNN and SYGVQD (reference sequence). The CDR3 DNA reads as TGCGCCAGCAGTGAACGCTTGTACACCGGGGAGCTGTTTTTT. It yields the protein CASSERLYTGELFF.

The chain links TRBV11-2 to TRBJ2-7, with D perhaps TRBD1 or TRBD2 (7 bases each). Deletions cut 1 base from V and 3 bases from J, with 16 bases between. The CDR3 is 16 amino acids. From germline, CDR1 is SGHAT and CDR2 FQNNGV. The CDR3 here is CASSLVGGTAYYEQYF. CDR3 coding DNA: TGTGCCAGCAGCTTAGTCGGGGGGACAGCCTACTACGAGCAGTACTTC.

This chain uses TRBV5-1 with TRBJ2-1; D perhaps matches TRBD1 (5 bases). This CDR3 region has 14 residues. Germline CDR1 and CDR2: SGHRS and YFSETQ. Trimming took 1 base from V and 10 from J, leaving 15 bases between them. The DNA for the CDR3 is TGCGCCAGCAGCTTGAGGGGCCCAGGGTGGGAGCAGTTCTTC. It translates to CASSLRGPGWEQFF. Using reference TRBV5-1 and TRBJ2-1 for the parts outside the CDR3, the full variable domain is KAGVTQTPRYLIKTRGQQVTLSCSPISGHRSVSWYQQTPGQGLQFLFEYFSETQRNKGNFPGRFSGRQFSNSRSEMNVSTLELGDSALYLCASSLRGPGWEQFFGPGTRLTVL.

This clone has a handful of counts. This sequence joins TRBV20-1 and TRBJ2-7; a possible D gene is TRBD1 (5 bases). The V gene's germline CDR1 is DFQATT and CDR2 SNEGSKA (reference sequence). The CDR3 loop spans 11 amino acids. CDR3 in amino acids: CSSGEGDEQYF. CDR3 nucleotides: TGCAGCTCTGGGGAAGGGGACGAGCAGTACTTC.

The chain combines TRBV19 with TRBJ2-5; perhaps TRBD1 as D (5 bases). V was clipped by 3 bases and J by 1 base, with 12 bases between them. Germline CDR1 reads LNHDA; CDR2 reads SQIVND (reference sequence). CDR3 length: 15 amino acids. The CDR3 nucleotides read TGTGCCAGTAGTATTGGGCGTGGGGCCCAAGAGACCCAGTACTTC. It encodes CASSIGRGAQETQYF. The whole variable domain, filled in from reference TRBV19 and TRBJ2-5, reads DGGITQSPKYLFRKEGQNVTLSCEQNLNHDAMYWYRQDPGQGLRLIYYSQIVNDFQKGDIAEGYSVSREKKESFPLTVTSAQKNPTAFYLCASSIGRGAQETQYFGPGTRLLVL.

The chain couples TRBV6-6 to TRBJ2-7, with D tentatively TRBD1 or TRBD2 (5 bases each). Germline V gives CDR1 MNHNY, CDR2 SVGAGI (reference sequence). Trimming pared 8 bases from V and 1 base from J, leaving 9 bases between. The CDR3 has 12 residues. Here the CDR3 DNA reads TGTGCCAGCGAGGGACCATCCTACGAGCAGTACTTC. Amino acid sequence: CASEGPSYEQYF.

A remark on this clone: A read error may produce the germline difference seen at one junction end. The chain is built from TRBV11-3 and TRBJ2-7; 8 bases fit TRBD1. CDR3 size: 11 residues. Looked up from germline, CDR1 is SGHNT and CDR2 is YENEEA. The CDR3: CASSCRQGPAF. CDR3 nucleotides: TGTGCCAGCAGCTGCAGACAGGGGCCTGCCTTC.

This chain uses TRBV28 with TRBJ2-1, with TRBD1 matching over 8 bases. J lost 7 bases, V lost 10 bases, and 18 bases had no gene match. Looked up from germline, CDR1 is MDHEN and CDR2 is SYDVKM. This CDR3 has 16 amino acids. CDR3 in amino acids: CATTPTRTGIKNEQFF. CDR3 bases: TGTGCCACTACCCCTACCCGGACAGGGATAAAAAATGAGCAGTTCTTC.

This chain joins TRBV28 and TRBJ2-7, with 7 bases identical to TRBD1. The V segment lost 9 bases and the J segment 6 bases; nucleotides outside the gene matches: 14. This CDR3 contains 14 residues. Germline V gene sequence: CDR1 MDHEN, CDR2 SYDVKM. The CDR3 loop reads CASTETTGLGEQYF. The CDR3 DNA reads TGTGCCAGTACTGAAACGACAGGGTTGGGCGAGCAGTACTTC.

As regards this clone: Other DNA sequences within the sample encode an identical CDR3. This rearrangement joins TRBV25-1 to TRBJ2-7; no clear D gene. This CDR3 region has 12 residues. CDR1 is MGHDK, CDR2 SYGVNS, per germline. V dropped 4 bases and J dropped 3 bases, with 7 bases sitting between them. The CDR3 loop reads CASSGYSYEQYF. DNA of the CDR3: TGTGCCAGCAGTGGATACAGCTACGAGCAGTACTTC.

This chain uses TRBV7-9 with TRBJ2-1; weak D call: TRBD2 (6 bases). The CDR3 spans 16 residues. V lost 2 bases, J lost 5 bases, and 16 bases lay in between. CDR1 and CDR2 from the germline V gene are SEHNR and FQNEAQ (reference sequence). The CDR3 DNA is TGTGCCAGCAGCTTATATCACGGGAGCCTTAACAATGAGCAGTTCTTC. Protein: CASSLYHGSLNNEQFF.

V gene TRBV14 combines with J gene TRBJ2-7, with D perhaps assigned TRBD1 or TRBD2 (5 bases each). V dropped 4 bases and J dropped 12 bases, with 16 bases sitting between them. The CDR3 covers 12 residues. Germline V CDR1 and CDR2: SGHDN, FVKESK. The CDR3 nucleotides are TGTGCCAGCAGCCCCGGGACGGGTAGCCGGTACTTC. It yields the protein CASSPGTGSRYF.

The chain employs TRBV10-3 and TRBJ2-1, with D unresolved. The V end was cut by 0 bases, the J end by 4 bases, with 10 bases between. Per germline, CDR1 ENHRY and CDR2 SYGVKD. The CDR3 contains 15 residues. Here the CDR3 DNA reads TGTGCCATCAGTGAGTCCCGGGCCTTTTACAATGAGCAGTTCTTC. It encodes CAISESRAFYNEQFF.

V usage is TRBV29-1 and J usage is TRBJ2-1; 7 bases fit TRBD2. The CDR3 has 12 amino acids. CDR1 and CDR2 from the germline V gene are SQVTM and ANQGSEA. The V segment lost 7 bases and the J segment 9 bases; nucleotides outside the gene matches: 9. The chain's CDR3 is CSAGLNVPEQFF. The CDR3 nucleotides are TGCAGCGCGGGACTAAACGTGCCTGAGCAGTTCTTC.

V gene TRBV4-1 combines with J gene TRBJ2-2, with 8 nucleotides matching TRBD1. Germline assignment: CDR1 MGHRA and CDR2 YSYEKL. Trimming took 0 bases from V and 6 from J; bases not matched to a gene: 9. The CDR3 totals 17 residues. The CDR3 loop reads CASSQDGQGAMAGELFF. In DNA form, the CDR3 reads TGCGCCAGCAGCCAAGATGGTCAGGGGGCTATGGCCGGGGAGCTGTTTTTT.

The J gene is TRBJ2-2, the V gene TRBV4-2; D possibly corresponds to TRBD2 (5 bases). Trimming cost V 4 bases and J 0 bases, with 9 bases left between them. Germline CDR1 is LGHNA and CDR2 is YNFKEQ. The CDR3 has 15 residues. CDR3 DNA: TGTGCCAGCAGCCGGAGGTACCCGAACACCGGGGAGCTGTTTTTT. Its translation is CASSRRYPNTGELFF.